Listed below are T cell receptor beta chains from one sample, sequenced in a study of cytomegalovirus exposure and HLA in healthy donors. TCRdb keeps only in-frame clones here, not all; method: immunoSEQ multiplex PCR. The sample records around 67,000 clones, 75% to 80% being singletons. The sequenced material came from PBMCs. Source of these receptors: a man aged 18 to 35 in good health and CMV-seropositive. Each CDR3 is given with its conserved first and last residue. Fields, in order: D gene, V gene, J gene, clone size, CDR3 DNA, CDR3 protein. D genes are given only for firm matches. Only some rows state a clone size, as once, few, many or a class for expanded clones.

D gene: .
V gene: TRBV7-3
J gene: TRBJ2-2
clone size: few
CDR3 DNA: TGTGCCAGCAGCTCCCCGGACACCGGGGAGCTGTTTTTT
CDR3 protein: CASSSPDTGELFF

D gene: TRBD1
V gene: TRBV10-1
J gene: TRBJ1-4
clone size: .
CDR3 DNA: TGCGCCAGCAGCCAGGACAGGTTCGGAAAACTGTTTTTT
CDR3 protein: CASSQDRFGKLFF

D gene: .
V gene: TRBV2
J gene: TRBJ1-5
clone size: many
CDR3 DNA: TGTGCCAGCAGTGAATCGGACTATAGCAATCAGCCCCAGCATTTT
CDR3 protein: CASSESDYSNQPQHF

D gene: .
V gene: TRBV28
J gene: TRBJ2-1
clone size: few
CDR3 DNA: TGTGCCAGCAGTTGGACTGGAGATGAGCAGTTCTTC
CDR3 protein: CASSWTGDEQFF

D gene: TRBD1
V gene: TRBV4-1
J gene: TRBJ1-2
clone size: once
CDR3 DNA: TGCGCCAGCAGCCACGGGACAGGGGCGAAAGGGGGCTATGGCTACACCTTC
CDR3 protein: CASSHGTGAKGGYGYTF

D gene: .
V gene: TRBV6-1
J gene: TRBJ2-1
clone size: few
CDR3 DNA: TGTGCCAGCGCCACTTTCGAGCAGTTCTTC
CDR3 protein: CASATFEQFF

D gene: TRBD2
V gene: TRBV30
J gene: TRBJ2-3
clone size: .
CDR3 DNA: TGTGCCTGGAGTGCTAGAACCGGGACTAGCGGACGCCGCACAGATACGCAGTATTTT
CDR3 protein: CAWSARTGTSGRRTDTQYF

D gene: .
V gene: TRBV7-3
J gene: TRBJ1-2
clone size: once
CDR3 DNA: TGTGCCAGCAGCCCCCAGGCGGGGATCTATGGCTACACCTTC
CDR3 protein: CASSPQAGIYGYTF

D gene: TRBD2
V gene: TRBV16
J gene: TRBJ2-1
clone size: .
CDR3 DNA: TGTGCCAGCAGCCAATGGCTAGCGGGAGGGAATGAGCAGTTCTTC
CDR3 protein: CASSQWLAGGNEQFF

D gene: .
V gene: TRBV27
J gene: TRBJ1-1
clone size: .
CDR3 DNA: TGTGCCAGCAGTTTAAGGGGCAGGGGTGAAGCTTTCTTT
CDR3 protein: CASSLRGRGEAFF

D gene: TRBD1
V gene: TRBV7-3
J gene: TRBJ1-1
clone size: .
CDR3 DNA: TGTGCCAGCAGCTTGGGGACAGGGGCTGAAGCTTTCTTT
CDR3 protein: CASSLGTGAEAFF

D gene: .
V gene: TRBV5-4
J gene: TRBJ2-1
clone size: .
CDR3 DNA: TGTGCCAGCAGCTTCCGGGACTCTCGCGAGCAGTTCTTC
CDR3 protein: CASSFRDSREQFF

D gene: TRBD2
V gene: TRBV9
J gene: TRBJ2-3
clone size: .
CDR3 DNA: TGTGCCAGCAGCGTTACAGCGGGGGACACAGATACGCAGTATTTT
CDR3 protein: CASSVTAGDTDTQYF

D gene: .
V gene: TRBV7-3
J gene: TRBJ1-5
clone size: .
CDR3 DNA: TGTGCCAGCAGCAGCGATAACAATCAGCCCCAGCATTTT
CDR3 protein: CASSSDNNQPQHF

D gene: TRBD2
V gene: TRBV4-1
J gene: TRBJ2-3
clone size: .
CDR3 DNA: TGCGCCAGCAGCCAAGAGATCACGGGACTAGCGGGGGGGATGACAGATACGCAGTATTTT
CDR3 protein: CASSQEITGLAGGMTDTQYF

D gene: TRBD1
V gene: TRBV4-2
J gene: TRBJ1-3
clone size: few
CDR3 DNA: TGTGCCAGCAGAACCCAGGGGGCGATCACTGGAAACACCATATATTTT
CDR3 protein: CASRTQGAITGNTIYF

D gene: .
V gene: TRBV10-3
J gene: TRBJ2-7
clone size: once
CDR3 DNA: TGTGCCATCAGTGAGGGAGTTAGGTATATGCAGTACTTC
CDR3 protein: CAISEGVRYMQYF

D gene: TRBD1
V gene: TRBV2
J gene: TRBJ1-1
clone size: .
CDR3 DNA: TGTGCCAGCAAGCCCACAGGGGGGAAGAACACTGAAGCTTTCTTT
CDR3 protein: CASKPTGGKNTEAFF

D gene: TRBD2
V gene: TRBV13
J gene: TRBJ2-1
clone size: .
CDR3 DNA: TGTGCCAGCAGCCGGGGGGGAGGGATGGAGCAGTTCTTC
CDR3 protein: CASSRGGGMEQFF

D gene: .
V gene: TRBV19
J gene: TRBJ2-1
clone size: few
CDR3 DNA: TGTGCCAGTAGTATACTTATATACAATGAGCAGTTCTTC
CDR3 protein: CASSILIYNEQFF

D gene: TRBD2
V gene: TRBV29-1
J gene: TRBJ2-1
clone size: few
CDR3 DNA: TGCAGCGTAGACACAGGACTAGCGGGGGAGCTCTTGTTCTTC
CDR3 protein: CSVDTGLAGELLFF

D gene: .
V gene: TRBV7-9
J gene: TRBJ2-2
clone size: .
CDR3 DNA: TGTGCCAGCAGCTTAGAACAGGACACCGGGGAGCTGTTTTTT
CDR3 protein: CASSLEQDTGELFF

D gene: .
V gene: TRBV19
J gene: TRBJ1-1
clone size: .
CDR3 DNA: TGTGCCAGTAGGCCGATTCCCTCGGGATCTTTTTCCATGAACACTGAAGCTTTCTTT
CDR3 protein: CASRPIPSGSFSMNTEAFF

D gene: .
V gene: TRBV7-8
J gene: TRBJ1-4
clone size: once
CDR3 DNA: TGTGCCAGCAGCCAGTTTGCAACTAATGAAAAACTGTTTTTT
CDR3 protein: CASSQFATNEKLFF

D gene: .
V gene: TRBV4-1
J gene: TRBJ1-4
clone size: .
CDR3 DNA: TGCGCCAGCAGCCAAGATTTGGGCGAAAAACTGTTTTTT
CDR3 protein: CASSQDLGEKLFF

D gene: .
V gene: TRBV7-8
J gene: TRBJ1-1
clone size: .
CDR3 DNA: TGTGCCAGCAGCCCCCGGGGGGGAGACACTGAAGCTTTCTTT
CDR3 protein: CASSPRGGDTEAFF

D gene: .
V gene: TRBV6-1
J gene: TRBJ2-6
clone size: .
CDR3 DNA: TGTGCCAGCAGTGCGAATTCGGGGGGGGCCAACGTCCTGACTTTC
CDR3 protein: CASSANSGGANVLTF